A selection of T cell receptor beta chains follows, all from one sample in a study of T cells in Graves' hyperthyroidism and ophthalmopathy. One entry per CDR3 protein, called by TCRdb with MiXCR from the multiplex PCR reads. The sample yields 350,000 to 400,000 distinct CDR3 sequences, 14% to 15% seen once. The sequenced sample consisted of blood. The receptors were gathered from a woman younger than 45 with Graves' hyperthyroidism. Each CDR3 is given with its conserved first and last residue. The D gene is left open where the match is weak. Part of the rows lack a size; the others show once, few, many or a class for expanded clones.

TRBV11-1,many,TRBJ1-1,.,CASRLAEGYGTEAFF,TGTGCCAGCAGGCTCGCCGAGGGTTATGGCACTGAAGCTTTCTTT
TRBV10-1,.,TRBJ2-3,.,CASSVDPSRGTDTQYF,TGCGCCAGCAGCGTTGACCCCTCTCGGGGCACAGATACGCAGTATTTT
TRBV19,.,TRBJ2-1,TRBD2,CASSIGGLAGVYEQFF,TGTGCCAGTAGTATAGGCGGACTAGCGGGAGTCTATGAGCAGTTCTTC
TRBV27,.,TRBJ2-4,TRBD2,CASSSPGTSGNIQYF,TGTGCCAGCAGTTCTCCCGGGACTAGCGGCAACATTCAGTACTTC
TRBV12-3/TRBV12-4,many,TRBJ1-2,.,CASTHEVAYGYTF,TGTGCCAGCACCCACGAAGTGGCCTATGGCTACACCTTC
TRBV2,.,TRBJ1-5,TRBD1,CASRGTENQPQHF,TGTGCCAGCAGAGGGACAGAAAATCAGCCCCAGCATTTT
TRBV4-1,many,TRBJ1-1,.,CASGRATEAFF,TGCGCCAGCGGGAGGGCCACTGAAGCTTTCTTT
TRBV11-2,.,TRBJ2-1,TRBD2,CASTGGLAEYNEQFF,TGTGCCAGCACCGGGGGACTAGCGGAATACAATGAGCAGTTCTTC
TRBV3-1,many,TRBJ2-1,TRBD2,CASSQGSGTSGNEQFF,TGTGCCAGCAGCCAAGGGTCAGGGACTAGCGGCAATGAGCAGTTCTTC
TRBV3-1,many,TRBJ2-5,TRBD1,CASSQDPGGSETQYF,TGTGCCAGCAGCCAAGATCCAGGGGGCAGCGAGACCCAGTACTTC
TRBV7-9,few,TRBJ1-1,TRBD1,CASIEGQVNTEAFF,TGTGCCAGCATCGAAGGACAGGTGAACACTGAAGCTTTCTTT
TRBV10-3,few,TRBJ2-7,.,CAISESKGGTYEQYF,TGTGCCATCAGTGAGTCTAAGGGCGGTACCTACGAGCAGTACTTC
TRBV24-1,.,TRBJ2-2,.,CATSDAEGGRGTGELFF,TGTGCCACCAGTGATGCGGAGGGAGGCAGGGGCACCGGGGAGCTGTTTTTT
TRBV29-1,few,TRBJ2-7,TRBD2,CSVEGTSEGYEQYF,TGCAGCGTTGAAGGGACTAGCGAAGGGTACGAGCAGTACTTC
TRBV20-1,few,TRBJ1-2,TRBD1,CSATTGVRGYTF,TGCAGTGCTACGACAGGGGTGCGGGGCTACACCTTC
TRBV30,many,TRBJ2-2,TRBD1,CAWSRGTENTGELFF,TGTGCCTGGAGCCGTGGGACAGAGAACACCGGGGAGCTGTTTTTT
TRBV7-2,many,TRBJ1-1,.,CASSLERKMNTEAFF,TGTGCCAGCAGCTTAGAACGGAAAATGAACACTGAAGCTTTCTTT
TRBV20-1,few,TRBJ2-7,TRBD2,CSAPGLAGGRGYEQYF,TGCAGTGCTCCAGGACTAGCGGGAGGGAGAGGATACGAGCAGTACTTC
TRBV28,many,TRBJ2-7,TRBD1,CASSTAKLDRYEQYF,TGTGCCAGCAGTACCGCGAAACTGGACAGGTACGAGCAGTACTTC
TRBV4-1,few,TRBJ1-1,.,CASSQGPGQIMNTEAFF,TGCGCCAGCAGCCAAGGACCAGGACAAATCATGAACACTGAAGCTTTCTTT
TRBV4-1,few,TRBJ2-7,TRBD2,CASSQALAGGPGEQYF,TGCGCCAGCAGCCAAGCGCTAGCGGGAGGGCCGGGTGAGCAGTACTTC
TRBV9,.,TRBJ2-5,.,CASSSRKGSEPWRGETQYF,TGTGCCAGCAGCTCCCGAAAGGGGAGCGAACCCTGGAGAGGAGAGACCCAGTACTTC
TRBV4-1,few,TRBJ1-5,TRBD1,CASSQDRGPDQPQHF,TGCGCCAGCAGCCAAGACAGGGGGCCCGATCAGCCCCAGCATTTT
TRBV20-1,.,TRBJ2-7,TRBD2,CSASLAGRTHEQYF,TGCAGTGCTAGTTTAGCGGGACGAACCCACGAGCAGTACTTC
TRBV5-1,.,TRBJ2-2,.,CASSLAGKTNTGELLF,TGCGCCAGCAGCTTGGCAGGGAAGACTAACACCGGGGAGCTGCTTTTT
TRBV2,.,TRBJ1-4,TRBD1,CASRGQGARGEKLFF,TGTGCCAGCAGAGGACAGGGGGCAAGAGGTGAAAAACTGTTTTTT
TRBV6-1,.,TRBJ2-7,TRBD2,CASSSPGLAGGFHEQYF,TGTGCCAGCAGTTCCCCGGGACTAGCGGGAGGGTTCCACGAGCAGTACTTC
TRBV7-9,.,TRBJ2-1,.,CASSTSLTGRGDNEQFF,TGTGCCAGCAGCACGTCTCTGACAGGAAGAGGGGACAATGAGCAGTTCTTC
TRBV25-1,.,TRBJ2-5,TRBD2,CASSEILAGSRETQYF,TGTGCCAGCAGTGAAATCCTAGCGGGATCGCGAGAGACCCAGTACTTC
TRBV7-3,.,TRBJ2-3,TRBD2,CASSPGTSGTGQYF,TGTGCCAGCAGCCCAGGGACTAGCGGGACGGGGCAGTATTTT
TRBV28,.,TRBJ1-5,.,CASSLAGDGNQPQHF,TGTGCCAGCAGCCTGGCGGGGGATGGCAATCAGCCCCAGCATTTT
TRBV5-4,many,TRBJ1-1,.,CASSKDITMNTEAFF,TGTGCCAGCAGCAAGGACATTACAATGAACACTGAAGCTTTCTTT
TRBV2,few,TRBJ2-7,.,CASSDGMTYEQYF,TGTGCCAGCAGTGATGGAATGACTTACGAGCAGTACTTC
TRBV6-2/TRBV6-3,many,TRBJ1-1,.,CASSPLEIRSGTEAFF,TGTGCCAGCAGTCCACTCGAAATTAGAAGCGGGACTGAAGCTTTCTTT
TRBV29-1,.,TRBJ2-7,TRBD1,CSVARDRGPYEQYF,TGCAGCGTTGCCCGGGACAGGGGGCCCTACGAGCAGTACTTC
TRBV14,.,TRBJ2-5,TRBD1,CASSQAFVTGGGETQYF,TGTGCCAGCAGCCAAGCCTTCGTGACAGGGGGGGGAGAGACCCAGTACTTC
TRBV28,many,TRBJ1-1,.,CASSKTAREAFF,TGTGCCAGCAGCAAGACGGCTAGAGAAGCTTTCTTT
TRBV20-1,many,TRBJ2-1,.,CSARGPAGEQFF,TGCAGTGCTCGCGGACCTGCAGGAGAGCAGTTCTTC
TRBV30,many,TRBJ1-4,.,CAWSVRAEKLFF,TGTGCCTGGAGTGTAAGAGCTGAAAAACTGTTTTTT
TRBV29-1,many,TRBJ2-7,.,CSVEGFEEQYF,TGCAGCGTTGAAGGTTTCGAAGAGCAGTACTTC
TRBV4-1,few,TRBJ2-1,TRBD2,CASSQAGLAGAGEQFF,TGCGCCAGCAGCCAAGCGGGACTAGCGGGAGCTGGTGAGCAGTTCTTC
TRBV20-1,.,TRBJ2-1,TRBD2,CSARARTSGRAAEFF,TGCAGTGCTAGAGCACGGACTAGCGGGAGGGCCGCGGAGTTCTTC
TRBV30,.,TRBJ2-3,TRBD2,CAWSVGAGGGTDTQYF,TGTGCCTGGAGTGTCGGGGCGGGAGGTGGTACAGATACGCAGTATTTT
TRBV7-3,.,TRBJ2-3,TRBD2,CASSFAGGPTDTQYF,TGTGCCAGCAGCTTCGCGGGAGGTCCCACAGATACGCAGTATTTT
TRBV7-6,.,TRBJ1-2,.,CASSYGDGNGYTF,TGTGCCAGCAGTTACGGGGACGGCAATGGCTACACCTTC
TRBV18,many,TRBJ2-5,.,CASSPRGEETQYF,TGTGCCAGCTCACCACGGGGGGAAGAGACCCAGTACTTC